This record covers a single T cell receptor beta chain. Antigen specificity is unknown. Researchers ran the assay at a deep level. Clones were sequenced by immunoSEQ multiplex PCR, and TCRdb holds only the in-frame ones, with some missing. There are more than 2,000,000 clones in the sample; 85% to 95% occur only once, and about 0.41% lies in the top ten. The data are from a study of shared clonotypes between healthy human individuals. Study-wide findings and caveats: Naive subsets usually exceeded memory subsets in estimated richness. The study's rarefaction showed incomplete sorted-subset sequencing despite large depth. Blood alone was sampled, and tissue repertoires likely differ.

V lost 4 bases, J lost 4 bases, and 11 bases stayed unmatched. The CDR3 runs to 18 residues. The germline gives CDR1 SGHKS, CDR2 YYEKEE (reference sequence). This sequence joins TRBV5-5 and TRBJ2-2; 12 bases map to TRBD2. The source is a man in his late teens or twenties in good health. Some clones in this sample may be carry-over from other donors' samples. Sequencing was done on a sample of naive CD4+ T cells from PBMCs. Subset given: CD45RA+ positively selected. The CDR3 loop reads CASSAFLLAGGFTGELFF. Here the CDR3 DNA reads TGTGCCAGCAGCGCTTTTCTACTAGCGGGAGGTTTCACCGGGGAGCTGTTTTTT.